These T cell receptor beta chains were read from a single sample in a study of shared clonotypes between healthy human individuals. The method was immunoSEQ multiplex PCR; TCRdb's version includes in-frame clones alone and lacks a portion of them. The sample shows some 100,000 clones, 68% of them seen only once. The material sequenced was memory CD8+ T cells sorted from blood. These TCRs come from a woman in her twenties or thirties in good health. CDR3s include the opening cysteine and the closing phenylalanine or tryptophan. A D gene is named only where the DNA matches it firmly. The size field is filled for only some rows; it gives once, few, many or a size class.

TRBV25-1	NA	13	TRBJ2-7	NA	TGTGCCAGCAGCGCAGGGCAGGGATACGAGCAGTACTTC	CASSAGQGYEQYF
TRBV5-6	NA	14	TRBJ2-7	NA	TGTGCCAGCAGCTTTGGCACAAAATACTACGAGCAGTACTTC	CASSFGTKYYEQYF
TRBV6-4	TRBD2	15	TRBJ2-3	few	TGTGCCAGCGGAAGCGGGGGAGGGGGCACAGATACGCAGTATTTT	CASGSGGGGTDTQYF
TRBV27	TRBD1	12	TRBJ1-2	few	TGTGCCAGCAGCTACAGGGGTTATGGCTACACCTTC	CASSYRGYGYTF
TRBV5-1	TRBD2	16	TRBJ2-7	NA	TGCGCCAGCAGCACCGGGACTAGCGGGGGCTCCTACGAGCAGTACTTC	CASSTGTSGGSYEQYF
TRBV28	TRBD1	13	TRBJ1-1	NA	TGTGCCAGCAGTTTGGGACAGACGGCTGAAGCTTTCTTT	CASSLGQTAEAFF
TRBV2	TRBD1	14	TRBJ1-2	once	TGTGCCAGCACTCTGGGACAGGGGAGAGATGGCTACACCTTC	CASTLGQGRDGYTF
TRBV10-1	NA	23	TRBJ1-5	NA	TGCGCCAGCAGCGTAGGGCCCTTTAAAGACCCGAATTCCGGGGAGGGGAGCAATCAGCCCCAGCATTTT	CASSVGPFKDPNSGEGSNQPQHF
TRBV5-6	NA	15	TRBJ2-6	NA	TGTGCCAGCAGTCCCCCGTCCTCCCGGGCCAACGTCCTGACTTTC	CASSPPSSRANVLTF
TRBV4-1	NA	17	TRBJ2-1	NA	TGCGCCAGCAGCCAAGCCCCCGGGACTCCGACACGGAATGAGCAGTTCTTC	CASSQAPGTPTRNEQFF
TRBV5-4	NA	15	TRBJ2-1	few	TGTGCCAGCAGCCAAGAGGAGGCTAGCTACAATGAGCAGTTCTTC	CASSQEEASYNEQFF
TRBV28	TRBD2	17	TRBJ2-7	NA	TGTGCCAGCAGTTCCGCACGACTAGCGGGAGGCCTCTACGAGCAGTACTTC	CASSSARLAGGLYEQYF
TRBV10-3	NA	12	TRBJ2-7	NA	TGTGCCACAGGGACTTTCTCCTACGAGCAGTACTTC	CATGTFSYEQYF
TRBV10-3	NA	16	TRBJ2-7	few	TGTGCCATCAGTGAGTCAGAGGAGAGAAACTCCTACGAGCAGTACTTC	CAISESEERNSYEQYF
TRBV28	TRBD1	16	TRBJ2-7	NA	TGTGCCAGCAGTCCGCGGACAGGGTATGTTACCTACGAGCAGTACTTC	CASSPRTGYVTYEQYF
TRBV15	TRBD1	15	TRBJ2-5	NA	TGTGCCACCAGCGTCTCGGACAGGGGGCAAGAGACCCAGTACTTC	CATSVSDRGQETQYF
TRBV14	NA	16	TRBJ2-6	NA	TGTGCCAGCAGCCAAGGGCTCCTCTCTGGGGCCAACGTCCTGACTTTC	CASSQGLLSGANVLTF
TRBV6-4	TRBD1	18	TRBJ2-1	NA	TGTGCCAGCAGTCCTCATAAGCTCGACAGGGGGCCCTACAATGAGCAGTTCTTC	CASSPHKLDRGPYNEQFF
TRBV7-6	TRBD2	15	TRBJ2-1	NA	TGTGCCAGCAGCCTGGGACTAGCGGGAGTATATGAGCAGTTCTTC	CASSLGLAGVYEQFF
TRBV7-2	NA	15	TRBJ1-6	NA	TGTGCCAGCAGCTTAGGGAGGGAGTTTAATTCACCCCTCCACTTT	CASSLGREFNSPLHF
TRBV11-2	NA	10	TRBJ2-7	NA	TGTGCCAGCAGCTTCCGCGAGCAGTACTTC	CASSFREQYF
TRBV4-1	TRBD2	17	TRBJ2-3	NA	TGCGCCAGCAGCCAAGAGACTAGCGGGAGACTCGCAGATACGCAGTATTTT	CASSQETSGRLADTQYF
TRBV20-1	NA	10	TRBJ1-2	NA	TGCAGTGCTACCTCCAGTGGCTACACCTTC	CSATSSGYTF
TRBV10-3	NA	16	TRBJ1-5	once	TGTGCCATCAGTGAGCATAAGGGATGGGGCAATCAGCCCCAGCATTTT	CAISEHKGWGNQPQHF
TRBV9	NA	13	TRBJ2-3	few	TGTGCCAGCAACCTGGGGGTGGCAGATACGCAGTATTTT	CASNLGVADTQYF
TRBV28	NA	16	TRBJ2-3	many	TGTGCCAGCAGATTTATCCGGGAGCGGCAGACAGATACGCAGTATTTT	CASRFIRERQTDTQYF
TRBV19	NA	14	TRBJ2-3	medium-sized	TGTGCCAGTAGTATTGGACTCTACACAGATACGCAGTATTTT	CASSIGLYTDTQYF
TRBV7-4	TRBD1	14	TRBJ1-1	NA	TGTGCCAGCAGCCCGGGACAGGCAAACACTGAAGCTTTCTTT	CASSPGQANTEAFF
TRBV25-1	NA	17	TRBJ2-2	NA	TGTGCCAGCAGCTACGAGGGGACGACAGGAGACACCGGGGAGCTGTTTTTT	CASSYEGTTGDTGELFF
TRBV7-6	TRBD1	17	TRBJ2-7	NA	TGTGCCAGCAGCTTAGCGCGACAGGGAGAACCATTTGACGAGCAGTACTTC	CASSLARQGEPFDEQYF
TRBV4-1	NA	13	TRBJ2-4	few	TGCGCCAGCAGCCAAGATCGGGCAAACATTCAGTACTTC	CASSQDRANIQYF
TRBV15	TRBD2	15	TRBJ2-7	NA	TGTGCCACCAGCAGAGTTTGGGAGGGGCTTTACGAGCAGTACTTC	CATSRVWEGLYEQYF
TRBV10-3	NA	12	TRBJ2-7	NA	TGTGCCACCCGGACCACCCACTACGAGCAGTACTTC	CATRTTHYEQYF
TRBV7-9	NA	14	TRBJ2-1	NA	TGTGCCAGCAGTTCGGACCCGGACCTGAAAGAGCAGTTCTTC	CASSSDPDLKEQFF
TRBV15	NA	13	TRBJ1-1	NA	TGTGCCACCAGCAGAGATAAAGGGGCTGAAGCTTTCTTT	CATSRDKGAEAFF
TRBV7-9	NA	15	TRBJ2-3	NA	TGTGCCAGCAGCTTAGGCTCTAGAGGGTGGGAAGCGCAGTATTTT	CASSLGSRGWEAQYF
TRBV28	TRBD1	19	TRBJ1-1	NA	TGTGCCAGCAGTCCCGTTATGCCCTCCCTAGGGGGCAAGAACACTGAAGCTTTCTTT	CASSPVMPSLGGKNTEAFF
TRBV19	TRBD1	14	TRBJ1-5	NA	TGTGCCAGTAGTATCCCGACAGGGAGTCAGCCCCAGCATTTT	CASSIPTGSQPQHF
TRBV29-1	NA	13	TRBJ2-2	few	TGCAGCGTCTTCGGGGATGTTACCGGGGAGCTGTTTTTT	CSVFGDVTGELFF
TRBV2	NA	19	TRBJ1-5	NA	TGTGCCAGCAGTGTATCGAGGATGGGACGTAAGGATAGCAATCAGCCCCAGCATTTT	CASSVSRMGRKDSNQPQHF